The 21 T cell receptor beta chains below all came from one sample that was sequenced in a study of T cell changes during pregnancy in multiple sclerosis. Profiling relied on immunoSEQ multiplex PCR, and the TCRdb table lists in-frame clones only, not all of them. Of around 110,000 clones in the sample, about nine tenths were seen once. The sequencing here drew on peripheral blood, taken in the third trimester of pregnancy. The receptors were sampled from a female donor in good health, enrolled as a control in a pregnancy study.

The chain couples TRBV9 to TRBJ2-1, with a tentative D call TRBD1 (6 bases). The germline V gene has CDR1 SGDLS and CDR2 YYNGEE. The CDR3 is 15 residues long. V was cut by 4 bases and J by 4 bases, with 15 bases left in between. The DNA for the CDR3 is TGTGCCAGCAGCTCAACAGGGACGCGGTACAATGAGCAGTTCTTC. Translation gives CASSSTGTRYNEQFF.

This clone has only one observation. V and J are TRBV9 and TRBJ2-7; 8 positions match TRBD2. The CDR3 consists of 16 residues. V shed 3 bases and J 5 bases; nucleotides not matched to a gene: 13. The germline CDR1 and CDR2 sequences are SGDLS and YYNGEE. CDR3 nucleotide sequence: TGTGCCAGCAGCGCGCGACTAGCGCGGCTGGGGAACGAGCAGTACTTC. Translation: CASSARLARLGNEQYF.

This chain links TRBV7-9 with TRBJ2-5; the D is unclear. Germline CDR1 reads SEHNR; CDR2 reads FQNEAQ (reference sequence). Between the trimmed V and J ends, which lost 1 base and 5 bases, there was a span of 8 bases. The CDR3 is made up of 13 amino acids. CDR3 nucleotide sequence: TGTGCCAGCAGCTTAGAGACATCGGAGACCCAGTACTTC. Translating it yields CASSLETSETQYF.

V and J are TRBV7-9 and TRBJ2-2; TRBD1 aligns across 8 bases. The CDR3 has 17 residues. J lost 4 bases, V lost 5 bases, and 12 bases had no gene match. Germline assignment: CDR1 SEHNR and CDR2 FQNEAQ (reference sequence). The CDR3 DNA is TGTGCCAGCAGCCCAAGGGTCGGCCAGGGGGCCACCGGGGAGCTGTTTTTT. As protein: CASSPRVGQGATGELFF. Variable domain in full (rest from reference TRBV7-9 and TRBJ2-2): DTGVSQNPRHKITKRGQNVTFRCDPISEHNRLYWYRQTLGQGPEFLTYFQNEAQLEKSRLLSDRFSAERPKGSFSTLEIQRTEQGDSAMYLCASSPRVGQGATGELFFGEGSRLTVL.

The V call is TRBV19, the J call TRBJ1-6; 9 bases fit TRBD1. Trimming cost V 5 bases and J 8 bases; bases outside gene matches: 10. This CDR3 has 16 residues. The V gene's germline CDR1 is LNHDA and CDR2 SQIVND (reference sequence). DNA of the CDR3: TGTGCCAGTAGTCCCCGGACAGGGGCGCGGTATTCACCCCTCCACTTT. Translation gives CASSPRTGARYSPLHF.

J is TRBJ2-7 and V is TRBV27; maybe TRBD2 (6 bases). The CDR3 covers 14 residues. V was trimmed by 5 bases and J by 5 bases, leaving 16 bases between them. Per the germline V gene, CDR1 is MNHEY and CDR2 is SMNVEV (reference sequence). The CDR3 nucleotides read TGTGCCAGCAGTAGATCGCGGGGTACCGACGAGCAGTACTTC. It encodes CASSRSRGTDEQYF.

The V call is TRBV6-6, the J call TRBJ1-5, with 10 nucleotides matching TRBD1. The germline gives CDR1 MNHNY, CDR2 SVGAGI (reference sequence). CDR3 length equals 16 residues. V gave up 6 bases and J gave up 3 bases; unmatched junction bases: 8. CDR3 sequence: CASSNGDRGTNQPQHF. As DNA, the CDR3 is TGTGCCAGCAGCAATGGGGACAGGGGCACCAATCAGCCCCAGCATTTT.

V usage is TRBV6-1 and J usage is TRBJ1-1; no clear D. The CDR3 has 13 residues. Trimming cost V 4 bases and J 1 base, with 7 bases left between them. Germline V gives CDR1 MNHNS, CDR2 SASEGT. The CDR3 sequence is CASSGRGNTEAFF. CDR3 in DNA: TGTGCCAGCAGTGGGAGAGGGAACACTGAAGCTTTCTTT.

The CDR3 is CASSSPSGAYNEQFF. The DNA for the CDR3 is TGTGCCAGCAGCTCACCGAGCGGAGCATACAATGAGCAGTTCTTC. The V gene is TRBV13, the J gene TRBJ2-1; maybe TRBD2 (5 bases). The CDR3 is made up of 15 amino acids. From germline, CDR1 is PRHDT and CDR2 FYEKMQ (reference sequence). Trimming removed 4 bases at V and 4 bases at J, with 14 bases between.

The chain recombines TRBV25-1 with TRBJ2-7; TRBD1 agrees at 7 bases. Germline CDR1 and CDR2: MGHDK and SYGVNS. There are 11 residues in the CDR3. J was trimmed by 5 bases and V by 9 bases; bases with no gene match: 4. The chain's CDR3 is CASQTGNEQYF. For the CDR3, the DNA is TGTGCCAGTCAGACAGGGAACGAGCAGTACTTC.

The J gene is TRBJ1-2, the V gene TRBV19; 9 nucleotides match TRBD1. V gave up 4 bases and J gave up 4 bases; unmatched junction bases: 7. The CDR3 length is 15 residues. Germline V gives CDR1 LNHDA, CDR2 SQIVND (reference sequence). CDR3 residues: CASSTSGTGIYGYTF. CDR3 sequence (DNA): TGTGCCAGTAGTACTTCCGGGACAGGGATCTATGGCTACACCTTC.

J is TRBJ1-2 and V is TRBV29-1; D call uncertain. The CDR3 totals 16 residues. V lost 2 bases and J 0 bases, leaving 16 bases between the germline ends. Germline loops: CDR1 SQVTM, CDR2 ANQGSEA. The CDR3 DNA is TGCAGCGTTGAATATGGAGGGATCGGGGCTAACTATGGCTACACCTTC. This translates into CSVEYGGIGANYGYTF.

The chain combines TRBV19 with TRBJ1-2; D gene unclear. Trimming pared 5 bases from V and 5 bases from J, leaving 18 bases between. CDR3 size: 15 residues. Germline CDR1 LNHDA, CDR2 SQIVND (reference sequence). CDR3 in DNA: TGTGCCAGTAGTGGGCTCACCTCCGCGCCTTATGGCTACACCTTC. Translated, it gives CASSGLTSAPYGYTF.

CDR3 residues: CAGPGQNTGELFF. In nucleotides, the CDR3 is TGTGCCGGTCCGGGACAAAACACCGGGGAGCTGTTTTTT. V and J are TRBV5-3 and TRBJ2-2; D may be TRBD1 (6 bases). TRBV5-3 qualifies as an ORF whose function is uncertain. The CDR3 contains 13 residues. Between the trimmed V and J ends, which lost 10 bases and 2 bases, there was a span of 12 bases.

The chain combines TRBV14 with TRBJ2-7; TRBD2 is a possible D gene (5 bases). The CDR3 runs to 11 residues. CDR1 is SGHDN, CDR2 FVKESK, per germline. V shed 6 bases and J shed 3 bases, with 6 bases lying between them. This CDR3 is CASSRGYEQYF. CDR3 bases: TGTGCCAGCAGTCGGGGCTACGAGCAGTACTTC. Supplemented by reference TRBV14 and TRBJ2-7, the full variable domain reads EAGVTQFPSHSVIEKGQTVTLRCDPISGHDNLYWYRRVMGKEIKFLLHFVKESKQDESGMPNNRFLAERTGGTYSTLKVQPAELEDSGVYFCASSRGYEQYFGPGTRLTVT.

This CDR3 reads CASIRGRSYNEQFF. The CDR3 DNA reads TGTGCCAGCATAAGGGGCCGCTCCTACAATGAGCAGTTCTTC. The chain combines TRBV27 with TRBJ2-1, with D possibly matching TRBD1 (5 bases). CDR3 length: 14 residues. V was trimmed by 7 bases and J by 0 bases, leaving 10 bases between them. Per germline, CDR1 MNHEY and CDR2 SMNVEV (reference sequence).

The chain links TRBV7-2 to TRBJ1-6; D is unclear. With 3 bases removed from V and 0 bases from J, the gap between germline ends came to 6 bases. Germline values: CDR1 SGHTA, CDR2 FQGNSA. There are 15 residues in the CDR3. CDR3 nucleotides: TGTGCCAGCAGCTTTGTGAGCTCCTATAATTCACCCCTCCACTTT. Translating gives CASSFVSSYNSPLHF.

The V call is TRBV30, the J call TRBJ2-1; the D gene is possibly TRBD1 (5 bases). Trimming removed 0 bases from V and 7 bases from J, with 10 bases in between. CDR1 and CDR2 (germline): GTSNPN, SVGIG (reference sequence). There are 13 residues in the CDR3. This CDR3 reads CAWSVLQVNEQFF. The DNA of the CDR3 is TGTGCCTGGAGTGTACTACAGGTTAATGAGCAGTTCTTC.

The rearrangement joins TRBV30 to TRBJ1-6; 7 bases match TRBD1. V was pared by 4 bases and J by 7 bases, with 10 bases of the junction left unmatched. CDR1 GTSNPN and CDR2 SVGIG come from the germline V gene (reference sequence). CDR3 size: 15 residues. As DNA, the CDR3 is TGTGCCTGGAATGGCCCGGACAGGAGGAATTCACCCCTCCACTTT. It translates to CAWNGPDRRNSPLHF.

This chain connects TRBV6-5 to TRBJ1-2, with D perhaps TRBD1 (6 bases). V gave up 2 bases and J gave up 4 bases, with 11 bases separating them. The CDR3 has 14 amino acids. The germline gives CDR1 MNHEY, CDR2 SVGAGI. CDR3: CASSYQQGPYGYTF. The CDR3 coding sequence is TGTGCCAGCAGTTACCAACAGGGCCCCTATGGCTACACCTTC.

V usage is TRBV6-6 and J usage is TRBJ1-1; TRBD1 might be the D (5 bases). Per germline, CDR1 MNHNY and CDR2 SVGAGI (reference sequence). The CDR3 is 14 amino acids. V was clipped by 2 bases and J by 1 base, with 8 bases between them. The DNA for the CDR3 is TGTGCCAGCAGTTACGGGCAGGGGAACACTGAAGCTTTCTTT. This encodes CASSYGQGNTEAFF.